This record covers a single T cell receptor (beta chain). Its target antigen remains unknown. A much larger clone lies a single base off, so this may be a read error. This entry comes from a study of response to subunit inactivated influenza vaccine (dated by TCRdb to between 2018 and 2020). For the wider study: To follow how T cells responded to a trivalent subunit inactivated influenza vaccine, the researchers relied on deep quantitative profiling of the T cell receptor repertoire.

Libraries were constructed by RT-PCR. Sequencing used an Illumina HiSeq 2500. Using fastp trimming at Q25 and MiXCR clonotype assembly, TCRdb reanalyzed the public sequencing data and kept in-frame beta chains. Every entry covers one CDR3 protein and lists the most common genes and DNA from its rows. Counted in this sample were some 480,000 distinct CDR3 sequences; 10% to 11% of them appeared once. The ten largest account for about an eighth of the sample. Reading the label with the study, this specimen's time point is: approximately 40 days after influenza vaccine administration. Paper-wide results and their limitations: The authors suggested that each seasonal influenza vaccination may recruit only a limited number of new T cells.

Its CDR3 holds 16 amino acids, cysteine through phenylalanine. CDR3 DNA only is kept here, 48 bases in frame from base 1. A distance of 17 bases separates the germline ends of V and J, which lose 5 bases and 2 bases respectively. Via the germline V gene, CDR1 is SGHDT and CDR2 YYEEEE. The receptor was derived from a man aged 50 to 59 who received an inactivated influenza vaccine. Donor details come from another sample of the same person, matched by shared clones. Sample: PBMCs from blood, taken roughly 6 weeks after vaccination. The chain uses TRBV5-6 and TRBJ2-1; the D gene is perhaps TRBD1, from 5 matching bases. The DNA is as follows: TGTGCCAGCAGTCCATCCAGGGCTTGGACCTACAATGAGCAGTTCTTC. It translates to CASSPSRAWTYNEQFF.